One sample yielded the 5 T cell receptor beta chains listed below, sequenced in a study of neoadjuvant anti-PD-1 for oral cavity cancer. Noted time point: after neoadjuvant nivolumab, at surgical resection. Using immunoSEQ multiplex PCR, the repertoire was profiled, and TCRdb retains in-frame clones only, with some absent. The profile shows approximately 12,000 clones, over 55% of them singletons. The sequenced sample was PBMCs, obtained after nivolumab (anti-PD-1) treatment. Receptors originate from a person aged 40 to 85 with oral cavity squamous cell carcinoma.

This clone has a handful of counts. In DNA, the CDR3 is TGTGCCAGCGGATCCGGGACAGGAATAGTTTCTGGAAACACCATATATTTT. Amino acid sequence: CASGSGTGIVSGNTIYF. The genes are TRBV7-9 and TRBJ1-3, with 8 bases fitting TRBD1. The V gene end was trimmed by 8 bases and the J gene end by 1 base; junction bases not matched to a gene: 13. The germline V gene has CDR1 SEHNR and CDR2 FQNEAQ (reference sequence). The CDR3 consists of 17 residues.

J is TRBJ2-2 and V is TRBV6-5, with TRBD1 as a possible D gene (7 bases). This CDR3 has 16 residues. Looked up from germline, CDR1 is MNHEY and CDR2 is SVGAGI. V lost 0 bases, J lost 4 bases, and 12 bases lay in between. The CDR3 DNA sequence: TGTGCCAGCAGTTACTCGGAGGGGACAGCCACCGGGGAGCTGTTTTTT. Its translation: CASSYSEGTATGELFF.

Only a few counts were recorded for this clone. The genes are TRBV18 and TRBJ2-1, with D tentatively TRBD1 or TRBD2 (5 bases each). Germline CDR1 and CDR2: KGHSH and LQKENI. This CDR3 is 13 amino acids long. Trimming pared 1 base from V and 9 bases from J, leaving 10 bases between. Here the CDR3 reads CASSPRGVREQFF. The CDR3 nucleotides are TGTGCCAGCTCACCACGAGGGGTGCGTGAGCAGTTCTTC. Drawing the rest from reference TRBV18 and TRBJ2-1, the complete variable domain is NAGVMQNPRHLVRRRGQEARLRCSPMKGHSHVYWYRQLPEEGLKFMVYLQKENIIDESGMPKERFSAEFPKEGPSILRIQQVVRGDSAAYFCASSPRGVREQFFGPGTRLTVL.

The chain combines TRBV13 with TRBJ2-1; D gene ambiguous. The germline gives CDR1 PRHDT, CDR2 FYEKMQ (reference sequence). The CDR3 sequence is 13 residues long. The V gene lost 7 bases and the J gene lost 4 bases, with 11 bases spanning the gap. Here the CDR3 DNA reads TGTGCCAGCACCCGGCCGGATTACAATGAGCAGTTCTTC. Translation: CASTRPDYNEQFF.

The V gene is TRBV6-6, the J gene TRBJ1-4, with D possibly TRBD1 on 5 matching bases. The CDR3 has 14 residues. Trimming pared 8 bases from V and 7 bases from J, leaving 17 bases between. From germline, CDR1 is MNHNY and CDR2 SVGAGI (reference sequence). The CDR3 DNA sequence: TGTGCCAGCGGGCCGACCGGGGCGGGTGAAAAACTGTTTTTT. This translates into CASGPTGAGEKLFF.